This T cell receptor (beta chain) was sequenced in a study of T cells in Graves' hyperthyroidism and ophthalmopathy. The wider study: The authors collected peripheral blood at initial diagnosis, before any treatment.

Template material for amplifying TCR beta CDR3 regions consisted of RNA transcripts. When the TCR CDR3 underwent first-round RT-PCR, the HTBI primer set was used. One entry per CDR3 protein, called by TCRdb with MiXCR from the multiplex PCR reads. The top ten clones hold 18% of a sample with about 500,000 distinct CDR3 sequences, 16% of them seen once. Together with thyroid ultrasound, orbital computed tomography, serum thyroxine and TRAb, clinical symptoms were used for diagnoses. Overall study results and limits: Peripheral blood also featured most of the thyroid clonotypes expanded above 0.001.

Remarks on this clonotype: Antigen unknown.

The sequenced sample was blood. The origin of this receptor is a woman under 30 with Graves' hyperthyroidism.

CDR3 loop: CASSEWAGNTGELFF. DNA of the CDR3: TGTGCCAGCAGTGAATGGGCAGGGAACACCGGGGAGCTGTTTTTT. This chain links TRBV25-1 with TRBJ2-2; D unresolved. The V end lost 1 base, the J end lost 1 base, and 7 bases lay between the germline ends. Germline-derived CDR1 and CDR2 are MGHDK and SYGVNS. The CDR3 has 15 residues.